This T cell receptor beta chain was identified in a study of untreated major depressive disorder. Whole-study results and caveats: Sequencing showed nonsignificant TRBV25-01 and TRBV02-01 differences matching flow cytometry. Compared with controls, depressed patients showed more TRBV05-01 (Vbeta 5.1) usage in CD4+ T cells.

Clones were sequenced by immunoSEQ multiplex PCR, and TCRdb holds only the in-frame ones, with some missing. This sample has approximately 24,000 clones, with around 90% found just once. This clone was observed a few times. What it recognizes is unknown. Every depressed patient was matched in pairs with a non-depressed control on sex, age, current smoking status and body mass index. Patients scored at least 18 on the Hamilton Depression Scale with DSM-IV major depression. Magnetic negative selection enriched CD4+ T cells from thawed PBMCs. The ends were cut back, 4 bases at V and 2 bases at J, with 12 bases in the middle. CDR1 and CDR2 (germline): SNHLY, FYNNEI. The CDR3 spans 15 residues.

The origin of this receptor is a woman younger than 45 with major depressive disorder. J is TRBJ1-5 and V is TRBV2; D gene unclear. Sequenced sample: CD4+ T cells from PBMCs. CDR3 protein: CASSAEGTGNQPQHF. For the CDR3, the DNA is TGTGCCAGCAGTGCCGAAGGCACAGGCAATCAGCCCCAGCATTTT.